The T cell receptor beta chain described here comes from a study of STAT5B mutations in CD4+ large granular lymphocyte leukemia. The V end was cut by 4 bases, the J end by 7 bases, with 11 bases between. Per germline, CDR1 SGHDN and CDR2 FVKESK. CDR3 size: 13 residues. Here immunoSEQ multiplex PCR was the method, and the copy in TCRdb shows in-frame clones only, minus some. Among more than 20,000 clones listed, around 70% were seen once. The chain carries TRBV14 and TRBJ2-1; no firm D call. The receptor's source is a human donor in good health. The specimen was CD4+ T cells from blood buffy coats. CDR3 nucleotide sequence: TGTGCCAGCAGCCGATCCGTCCTAAATGAGCAGTTCTTC. Its translation is CASSRSVLNEQFF. Supplemented by reference TRBV14 and TRBJ2-1, the full variable domain reads EAGVTQFPSHSVIEKGQTVTLRCDPISGHDNLYWYRRVMGKEIKFLLHFVKESKQDESGMPNNRFLAERTGGTYSTLKVQPAELEDSGVYFCASSRSVLNEQFFGPGTRLTVL.